These 16 T cell receptor beta chains originate from one sample sequenced in a study of blood T cell repertoires in COVID-19. Repertoires were generated with immunoSEQ multiplex PCR, while TCRdb's copy carries only in-frame clones and drops some. Here the sample spans more than 45,000 clones, about four fifths being singletons. Sequenced input: peripheral blood. The receptors here all came from a woman aged 60 to 75 with acute or convalescent COVID-19.

The gene calls are TRBV6-5 and TRBJ1-4; perhaps TRBD1 as D (5 bases). CDR1 and CDR2 (germline): MNHEY, SVGAGI. This CDR3 has 14 amino acids. Trimming pared 6 bases from V and 7 bases from J, leaving 15 bases between. The chain's CDR3 is CASRTLPGVEKLFF. The CDR3, as DNA: TGTGCCAGCAGGACACTGCCGGGGGTTGAAAAACTGTTTTTT.

The chain is built from TRBV5-8 and TRBJ2-2; D not certain. The CDR3 extends over 12 amino acids. The V and J ends lost 2 bases and 4 bases respectively, with 3 bases between them. Germline V gives CDR1 SGHTS, CDR2 YDEGEE. CDR3 sequence: CASSFLTGELFF. The CDR3 DNA is TGTGCCAGCAGCTTTCTCACCGGGGAGCTGTTTTTT.

The table lists this clone with a few counts. This sequence joins TRBV6-5 and TRBJ1-5, with a possible D match to TRBD1 (5 bases). Trimming removed 4 bases at V and 7 bases at J, with 8 bases between. The CDR3 runs 12 residues. Per the germline V gene, CDR1 is MNHEY and CDR2 is SVGAGI. CDR3 in amino acids: CASSFQGQPQHF. The CDR3 region has the DNA TGTGCCAGCAGTTTCCAGGGACAGCCCCAGCATTTT.

The chain has TRBV25-1 and TRBJ1-2; D gene ambiguous. Germline values: CDR1 MGHDK, CDR2 SYGVNS. This CDR3 contains 14 residues. Trimming pared 3 bases from V and 8 bases from J, leaving 16 bases between. The CDR3 is CASSDRHISGGYTF. CDR3 DNA: TGTGCCAGCAGTGACAGACATATAAGCGGGGGCTACACCTTC.

The chain uses TRBV10-3 and TRBJ2-2; 7 bases fit TRBD1. CDR1 is ENHRY and CDR2 is SYGVKD in the germline V gene. This CDR3 is 14 amino acids long. V was pared by 0 bases and J by 9 bases, with 4 bases of the junction left unmatched. CDR3 nucleotide sequence: TGTGCCATCAGTGAGTCGAGGGGGCCCAGGGAGCTGTTTTTT. Encoded protein: CAISESRGPRELFF.

The chain joins TRBV6-5 to TRBJ2-7; 7 bases align to TRBD1. J gave up 3 bases and V 10 bases, and 9 bases lay outside the gene matches. The CDR3 contains 13 residues. Germline loops: CDR1 MNHEY, CDR2 SVGAGI. The CDR3 coding sequence is TGTGCCAACTCATGGGACAGAAACTACGAGCAGTACTTC. It is translated as CANSWDRNYEQYF.

The chain combines TRBV19 with TRBJ1-3; D remains unclear. The CDR3 totals 15 residues. The germline V gene has CDR1 LNHDA and CDR2 SQIVND (reference sequence). V lost 6 bases, J lost 0 bases, and 12 bases lay in between. CDR3 region: CASRLWSNSGNTIYF. The CDR3 DNA is TGTGCCAGTAGGCTATGGTCTAACTCTGGAAACACCATATATTTT.

The J gene is TRBJ2-7, the V gene TRBV3-1 (or the pseudogene TRBV3-2), with D possibly TRBD1 on 7 matching bases. CDR1 LGHDT and CDR2 YNNKEL come from the germline V gene (reference sequence). The CDR3 is made up of 16 amino acids. Deletions cut 0 bases from V and 1 base from J, with 13 bases between. The CDR3 here is CASSQDLEGASYEQYF. CDR3 DNA: TGTGCCAGCAGCCAAGATCTGGAGGGGGCTTCCTACGAGCAGTACTTC.

The chain uses TRBV5-1 and TRBJ2-7, with D perhaps matching TRBD2 (5 bases). The CDR3 length is 15 residues. Deletions cut 3 bases from V and 3 bases from J, with 16 bases between. Germline-derived CDR1 and CDR2 are SGHRS and YFSETQ. CDR3 residues: CASSSSLAENYEQYF. For the CDR3, the DNA is TGCGCCAGCAGCTCTAGCTTGGCGGAAAACTACGAGCAGTACTTC.

This clone showed up just a few times. The chain is built from TRBV3-1 (or the pseudogene TRBV3-2) and TRBJ1-1; a weak D match, TRBD1 (5 bases). With 2 bases removed from V and 8 bases from J, the gap between germline ends came to 9 bases. The CDR3 contains 12 residues. Per the germline V gene, CDR1 is LGHDT and CDR2 is YNNKEL (reference sequence). The chain's CDR3 is CASSQPQGEAFF. For the CDR3, the DNA is TGTGCCAGCAGCCAACCTCAGGGAGAAGCTTTCTTT.

A single count supports this clone. The chain combines TRBV6-2 or TRBV6-3 with TRBJ2-3, with D uncertain. CDR1 and CDR2 (germline): MNHEY, SVGEGT. Trimming left V 5 bases short and J 4 bases short, with 7 bases between. The CDR3 totals 12 residues. CDR3 bases: TGTGCCAGCAGTCCCCTTCCAGATACGCAGTATTTT. Translating gives CASSPLPDTQYF.

The chain links TRBV18 to TRBJ2-7, with TRBD2 matching 7 bases. J lost 0 bases, V lost 2 bases, and 16 bases had no gene match. The CDR3 is 19 residues long. The germline gives CDR1 KGHSH, CDR2 LQKENI. The CDR3 spells CASSPGAGIRPRSSYEQYF. CDR3 bases: TGTGCCAGCTCACCAGGAGCGGGAATCCGACCTCGAAGCTCCTACGAGCAGTACTTC.

Points on this clone: The junction shows a germline mismatch at one end, possibly a read error. V usage is TRBV4-1 and J usage is TRBJ1-3; 9 bases are shared with TRBD1. The CDR3 runs to 16 residues. Germline V gives CDR1 MGHRA, CDR2 YSYEKL. The DNA for the CDR3 is TGCGCCAGCAGCCGGGACAGGGCGTACTCTGGAAATACCATATATTTT. This codes for CASSRDRAYSGNTIYF.

The chain recombines TRBV15 with TRBJ1-6, with D maybe TRBD1 (6 bases). This CDR3 is 19 amino acids long. Trimming stripped 5 bases from V and 1 base from J, with 21 bases between. Looked up from germline, CDR1 is LNHNV and CDR2 is YYDKDF (reference sequence). The CDR3 loop reads CATSGGGQVAESYNSPLHF. The CDR3 bases are TGTGCCACCAGCGGAGGGGGACAAGTGGCAGAATCCTATAATTCACCCCTCCACTTT. The full variable domain, its missing parts supplied by reference TRBV15 and TRBJ1-6, is DAMVIQNPRYQVTQFGKPVTLSCSQTLNHNVMYWYQQKSSQAPKLLFHYYDKDFNNEADTPDNFQSRRPNTSFCFLDIRSPGLGDTAMYLCATSGGGQVAESYNSPLHFGNGTRLTVT.

This clone was observed a single time. This chain connects TRBV7-6 to TRBJ2-7; possibly TRBD1 for D (6 bases). V was shortened by 5 bases and J by 1 base, with 12 bases between the two germline ends. The CDR3 totals 14 residues. Germline CDR1 and CDR2: SGHVS and FNYEAQ. The CDR3 region has the DNA TGTGCCAGCAGCACCGGGACACTTTCCTACGAGCAGTACTTC. Protein sequence: CASSTGTLSYEQYF.

V and J are TRBV11-3 and TRBJ2-3; TRBD1 aligns across 7 bases. Germline V gene lookup returns CDR1 SGHNT and CDR2 YENEEA. The CDR3 is 14 amino acids. The V segment lost 5 bases and the J segment 3 bases; nucleotides outside the gene matches: 5. The CDR3, as DNA: TGTGCCAGCAGCAAGACAGGGTTAACAGATACGCAGTATTTT. The encoded protein is CASSKTGLTDTQYF.